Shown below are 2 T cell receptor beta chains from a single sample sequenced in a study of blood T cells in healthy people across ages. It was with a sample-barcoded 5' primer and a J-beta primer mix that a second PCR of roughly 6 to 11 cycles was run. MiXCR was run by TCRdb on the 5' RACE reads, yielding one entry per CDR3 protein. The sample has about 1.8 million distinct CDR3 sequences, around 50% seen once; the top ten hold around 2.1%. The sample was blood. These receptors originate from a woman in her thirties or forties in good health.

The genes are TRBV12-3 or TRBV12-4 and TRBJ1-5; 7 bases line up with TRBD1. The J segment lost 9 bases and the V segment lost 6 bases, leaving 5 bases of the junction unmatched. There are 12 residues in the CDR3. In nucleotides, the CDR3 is TGTGCCAGCAGACAGGGGCACGGGCCCCAGCATTTT. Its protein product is CASRQGHGPQHF.

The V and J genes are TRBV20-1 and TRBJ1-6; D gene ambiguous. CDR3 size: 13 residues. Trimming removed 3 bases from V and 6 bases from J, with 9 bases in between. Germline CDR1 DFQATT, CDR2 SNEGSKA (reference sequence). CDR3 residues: CSASWAFNSPLHF. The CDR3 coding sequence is TGCAGTGCTAGCTGGGCCTTTAATTCACCCCTCCACTTT.